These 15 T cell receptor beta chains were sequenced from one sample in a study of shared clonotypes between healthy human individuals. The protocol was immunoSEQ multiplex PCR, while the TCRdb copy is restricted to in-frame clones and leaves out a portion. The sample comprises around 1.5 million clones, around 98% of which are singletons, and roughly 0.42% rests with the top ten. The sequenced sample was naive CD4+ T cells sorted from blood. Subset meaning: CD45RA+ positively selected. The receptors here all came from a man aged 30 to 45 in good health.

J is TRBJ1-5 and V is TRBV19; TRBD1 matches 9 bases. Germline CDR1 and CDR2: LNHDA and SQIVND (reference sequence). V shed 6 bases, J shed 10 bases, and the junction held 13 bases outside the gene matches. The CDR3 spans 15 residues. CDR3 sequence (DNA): TGTGCCAGTAGAAATGACAGGGGGGGAGTATTTCCCCAGCATTTT. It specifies CASRNDRGGVFPQHF.

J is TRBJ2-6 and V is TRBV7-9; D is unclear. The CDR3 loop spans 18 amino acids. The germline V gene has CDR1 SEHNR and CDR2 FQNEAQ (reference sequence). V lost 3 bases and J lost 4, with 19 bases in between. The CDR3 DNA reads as TGTGCCAGCAGCTTTGAAAACATCAACTCACGCGGGGCCAACGTCCTGACTTTC. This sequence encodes CASSFENINSRGANVLTF.

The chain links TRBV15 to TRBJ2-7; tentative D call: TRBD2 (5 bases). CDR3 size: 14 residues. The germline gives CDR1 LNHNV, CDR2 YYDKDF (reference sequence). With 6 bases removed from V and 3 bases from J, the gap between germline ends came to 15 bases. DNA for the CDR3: TGTGCCACCAGGGATTTTGGTGAGGGCTACGAGCAGTACTTC. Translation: CATRDFGEGYEQYF.

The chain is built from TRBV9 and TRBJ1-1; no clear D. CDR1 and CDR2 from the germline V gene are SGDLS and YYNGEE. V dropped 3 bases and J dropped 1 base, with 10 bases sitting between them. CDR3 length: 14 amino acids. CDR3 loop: CASSERARNTEAFF. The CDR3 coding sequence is TGTGCCAGCAGCGAGCGGGCCAGGAACACTGAAGCTTTCTTT.

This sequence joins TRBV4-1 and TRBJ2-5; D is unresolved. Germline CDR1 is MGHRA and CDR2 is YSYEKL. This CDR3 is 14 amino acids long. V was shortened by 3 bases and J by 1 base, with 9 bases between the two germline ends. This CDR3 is CASSHLVTQETQYF. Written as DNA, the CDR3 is TGCGCCAGCAGCCACCTGGTAACCCAAGAGACCCAGTACTTC.

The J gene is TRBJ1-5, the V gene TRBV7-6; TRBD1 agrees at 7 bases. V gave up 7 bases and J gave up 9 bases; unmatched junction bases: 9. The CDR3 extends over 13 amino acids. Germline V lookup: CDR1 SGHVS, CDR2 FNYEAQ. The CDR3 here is CASTHRGWGPQHF. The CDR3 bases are TGTGCCAGCACCCACAGGGGCTGGGGGCCCCAGCATTTT. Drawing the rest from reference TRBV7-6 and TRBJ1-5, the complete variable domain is GAGVSQSPRYKVTKRGQDVALRCDPISGHVSLYWYRQALGQGPEFLTYFNYEAQQDKSGLPNDRFSAERPEGSISTLTIQRTEQRDSAMYRCASTHRGWGPQHFGDGTRLSIL.

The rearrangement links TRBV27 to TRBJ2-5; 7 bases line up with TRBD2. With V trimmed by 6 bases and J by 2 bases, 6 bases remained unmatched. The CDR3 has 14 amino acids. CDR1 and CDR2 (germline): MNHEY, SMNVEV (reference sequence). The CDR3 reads CASSQTSRQETQYF. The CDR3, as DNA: TGTGCCAGCAGCCAGACTAGCCGGCAAGAGACCCAGTACTTC.

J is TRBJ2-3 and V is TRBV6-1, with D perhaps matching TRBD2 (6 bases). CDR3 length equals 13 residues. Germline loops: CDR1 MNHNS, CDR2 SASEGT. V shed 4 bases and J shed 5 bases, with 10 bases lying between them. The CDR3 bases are TGTGCCAGCAGTGCGGGGGTTAGAGATACGCAGTATTTT. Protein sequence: CASSAGVRDTQYF.

CDR3 sequence reads: CASSSVPLRREGGKTQYF. For the CDR3, the DNA is TGTGCCAGCAGCTCCGTCCCTCTCCGGCGGGAGGGCGGAAAGACCCAGTACTTC. The rearrangement joins TRBV7-2 to TRBJ2-5, with 9 positions matching TRBD2. Per germline, CDR1 SGHTA and CDR2 FQGNSA. Unmatched junction bases numbered 18, after V lost 4 bases and J lost 6 bases. The CDR3 runs to 18 residues.

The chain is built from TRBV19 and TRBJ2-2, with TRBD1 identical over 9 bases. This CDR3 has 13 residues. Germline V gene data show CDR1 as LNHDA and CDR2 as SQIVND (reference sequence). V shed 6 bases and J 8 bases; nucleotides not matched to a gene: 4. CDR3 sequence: CASRLQGAGELFF. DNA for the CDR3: TGTGCCAGTAGACTACAGGGGGCGGGGGAGCTGTTTTTT.

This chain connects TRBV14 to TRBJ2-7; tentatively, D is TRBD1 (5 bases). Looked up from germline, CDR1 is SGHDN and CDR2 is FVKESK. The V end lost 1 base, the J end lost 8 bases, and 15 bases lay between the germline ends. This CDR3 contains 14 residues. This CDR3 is CASSQAQGVGKQYF. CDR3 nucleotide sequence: TGTGCCAGCAGCCAAGCGCAGGGCGTGGGGAAGCAGTACTTC. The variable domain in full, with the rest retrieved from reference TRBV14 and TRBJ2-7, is EAGVTQFPSHSVIEKGQTVTLRCDPISGHDNLYWYRRVMGKEIKFLLHFVKESKQDESGMPNNRFLAERTGGTYSTLKVQPAELEDSGVYFCASSQAQGVGKQYFGPGTRLTVT.

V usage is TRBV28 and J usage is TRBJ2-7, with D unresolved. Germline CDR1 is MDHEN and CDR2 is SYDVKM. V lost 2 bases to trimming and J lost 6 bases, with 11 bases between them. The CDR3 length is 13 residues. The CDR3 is CASSLTVQGEQYF. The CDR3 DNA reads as TGTGCCAGCAGTTTAACAGTTCAAGGCGAGCAGTACTTC.

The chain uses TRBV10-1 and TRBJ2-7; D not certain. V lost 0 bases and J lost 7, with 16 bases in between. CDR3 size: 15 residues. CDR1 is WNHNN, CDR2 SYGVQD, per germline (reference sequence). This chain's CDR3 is CASSESRLGPGEQYF. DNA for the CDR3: TGCGCCAGCAGTGAGTCGAGGCTGGGCCCCGGGGAGCAGTACTTC.

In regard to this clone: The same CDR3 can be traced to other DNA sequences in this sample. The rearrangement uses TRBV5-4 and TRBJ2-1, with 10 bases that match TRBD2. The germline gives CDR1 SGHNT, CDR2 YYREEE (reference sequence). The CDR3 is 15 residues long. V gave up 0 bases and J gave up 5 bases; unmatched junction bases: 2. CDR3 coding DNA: TGTGCCAGCAGCTTGGTCCTAGCGGGAGACAATGAGCAGTTCTTC. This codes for CASSLVLAGDNEQFF.

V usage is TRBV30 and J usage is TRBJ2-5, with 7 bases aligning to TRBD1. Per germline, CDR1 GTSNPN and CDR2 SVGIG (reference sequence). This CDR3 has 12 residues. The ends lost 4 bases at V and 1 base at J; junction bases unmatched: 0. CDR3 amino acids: CAWNRGQETQYF. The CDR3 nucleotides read TGTGCCTGGAACAGGGGCCAAGAGACCCAGTACTTC.